A selection of T cell receptor beta chains follows, all from one sample in a study of control samples from healthy donors and cancer patients. Sequenced by immunoSEQ multiplex PCR; TCRdb stores in-frame clones only, minus some. The table shows more than 65,000 clones, with approximately 90% occurring only once. Sequences were obtained from PBMCs. These receptors were collected from a woman aged 60-70 years with head and neck cancer. CDR3s include the opening cysteine and the closing phenylalanine or tryptophan.

CDR3aa: CASSTGQSNQPQHF
v_gene: TRBV5-6

CDR3aa: CASSLTAGKLFF
v_gene: TRBV7-8

CDR3aa: CAWSSGSSTDTQYF
v_gene: TRBV30

CDR3aa: CASRGGLNNEQFF
v_gene: TRBV5-4

CDR3aa: CASQTLASLGNEQFF
v_gene: TRBV19

CDR3aa: CASSATTGGSGYTF
v_gene: TRBV5-1

CDR3aa: CASSLGGGTYEQYF
v_gene: TRBV5-4

CDR3aa: CASSLYPNEQFF
v_gene: TRBV7-2

CDR3aa: CASSRIGVKTGELFF
v_gene: TRBV25-1

CDR3aa: CASSETDLYEQYF
v_gene: TRBV2

CDR3aa: CASSTGSASGANVLTF
v_gene: TRBV19

CDR3aa: CASSRGTPLGTSSSYEQYF
v_gene: TRBV6-6

CDR3aa: CASSPVGLAVSTDTQYF
v_gene: TRBV18

CDR3aa: CASSPPSTSRDNEQFF
v_gene: TRBV18

CDR3aa: CASSLDIPDTQYF
v_gene: TRBV7-9

CDR3aa: CATGGGTYEQYF
v_gene: TRBV2

CDR3aa: CASSLSTGLAGGTDTQYF
v_gene: TRBV5-1

CDR3aa: CASSWGTGGSGYTF
v_gene: TRBV5-6

CDR3aa: CASSYSSGGQGYTF
v_gene: TRBV6-5

CDR3aa: CASSYPNSPLHF
v_gene: TRBV6-1

CDR3aa: CASSWLGLAVSLSYNEQFF
v_gene: TRBV6-2/TRBV6-3

CDR3aa: CATSRELHTEAFF
v_gene: TRBV15

CDR3aa: CAIRSSGGFTEAFF
v_gene: TRBV10-3

CDR3aa: CASRPRQGQGDTGELFF
v_gene: TRBV12-2

CDR3aa: CAWRRDTSSYNSPLHF
v_gene: TRBV30

CDR3aa: CSVRVSGANVLTF
v_gene: TRBV29-1

CDR3aa: CATSGGSGFTEQFF
v_gene: TRBV24-1

CDR3aa: CASSPTGIGQPQHF
v_gene: TRBV5-8

CDR3aa: CASSLSFAGQRQRGYGYTF
v_gene: TRBV27

CDR3aa: CASSQDWRDVSTDTQYF
v_gene: TRBV4-2

CDR3aa: CASSIATGAINSPLHF
v_gene: TRBV19

CDR3aa: CASSVGVSGFSYNEQFF
v_gene: TRBV9

CDR3aa: CASSLIEEAYEQYF
v_gene: TRBV28

CDR3aa: CASYSTLNTEAFF
v_gene: TRBV2

CDR3aa: CASSRGTSGSTDTQYF
v_gene: TRBV7-3

CDR3aa: CATLTAGANVLTF
v_gene: TRBV25-1

CDR3aa: CASSLKGNTEAFF
v_gene: TRBV12-3/TRBV12-4

CDR3aa: CASSLERGSYNEQFF
v_gene: TRBV11-2

CDR3aa: CASRPGQFGDTEAFF
v_gene: TRBV6-5

CDR3aa: CASSDLAGGLGEQFF
v_gene: TRBV6-4